This TCR beta chain was sequenced during a study of T cell changes during pregnancy in multiple sclerosis. Method: immunoSEQ multiplex PCR; TCRdb's copy keeps in-frame clones and lacks some. The table has more than 75,000 clones, approximately 95% seen once. The TCR sequence derives from a female donor with multiple sclerosis, enrolled in a pregnancy study. Sequenced here: peripheral blood, sampled in the first trimester of pregnancy.

CDR3 residues: CASSSLGTINTGELFF. CDR3 DNA sequence: TGTGCCAGCAGCTCGCTAGGGACAATAAACACCGGGGAGCTGTTTTTT. The chain combines TRBV5-4 with TRBJ2-2; D may be TRBD1 (6 bases). V was shortened by 3 bases and J by 2 bases, with 14 bases between the two germline ends. The CDR3 loop spans 16 amino acids. Germline V gene sequence: CDR1 SGHNT, CDR2 YYREEE (reference sequence).